These 24 T cell receptor beta chains came from one sample sequenced in a study of technical replicates of blood from four donors. The table came from immunoSEQ multiplex PCR; TCRdb's copy has only in-frame clones and leaves some out. The sample records about 80,000 clones, roughly 90% being singletons. Sequencing was performed on T cells isolated from PBMCs. The receptors derive from a human donor in good health.

The chain recombines TRBV7-2 with TRBJ2-3, with 12 bases that match TRBD2. The V gene end was trimmed by 1 base and the J gene end by 6 bases; junction bases not matched to a gene: 11. The CDR3 length is 18 residues. Germline V gene lookup returns CDR1 SGHTA and CDR2 FQGNSA. CDR3 sequence reads: CASSLEGLAGGLRDTQYF. The CDR3 DNA sequence: TGTGCCAGCAGCTTAGAGGGGCTAGCGGGAGGGCTGAGGGATACGCAGTATTTT.

The chain uses TRBV28 and TRBJ2-7; 11 bases align to TRBD2. V lost 5 bases, J lost 2 bases, and 5 bases stayed unmatched. CDR1 and CDR2 (germline): MDHEN, SYDVKM. The CDR3 contains 15 residues. CDR3 in amino acids: CASSPGTSGPYEQYF. DNA of the CDR3: TGTGCCAGCAGTCCGGGGACTAGCGGCCCCTACGAGCAGTACTTC.

This clone was detected a few times. The rearrangement links TRBV5-1 to TRBJ1-4, with 9 bases matching TRBD1. Germline V gene lookup returns CDR1 SGHRS and CDR2 YFSETQ. The CDR3 has 15 amino acids. V shed 0 bases, J shed 6 bases, and the junction held 3 bases outside the gene matches. In DNA, the CDR3 is TGCGCCAGCAGCTTGGACAGGGGGCGGGATGAAAAACTGTTTTTT. Translation gives CASSLDRGRDEKLFF.

J is TRBJ2-3 and V is TRBV27, with 8 nucleotides matching TRBD2. Germline V gene lookup returns CDR1 MNHEY and CDR2 SMNVEV (reference sequence). The V and J ends lost 4 bases and 0 bases, in that order; junction bases with no gene match: 6. The CDR3 totals 16 residues. This CDR3 reads CASSSRTSTSTDTQYF. As DNA, the CDR3 is TGTGCCAGCAGTTCACGGACTAGCACCAGCACAGATACGCAGTATTTT.

V gene TRBV5-1 combines with J gene TRBJ2-1, with TRBD2 identical over 13 bases. Per the germline V gene, CDR1 is SGHRS and CDR2 is YFSETQ. The CDR3 extends over 15 amino acids. Trimming removed 3 bases from V and 8 bases from J; junction bases left unmatched: 5. DNA of the CDR3: TGCGCCAGCAGCTGGACTAGCGGGAGTATCTATGAGCAGTTCTTC. The encoded protein is CASSWTSGSIYEQFF. The full variable domain, its missing parts supplied by reference TRBV5-1 and TRBJ2-1, is KAGVTQTPRYLIKTRGQQVTLSCSPISGHRSVSWYQQTPGQGLQFLFEYFSETQRNKGNFPGRFSGRQFSNSRSEMNVSTLELGDSALYLCASSWTSGSIYEQFFGPGTRLTVL.

The chain carries TRBV19 and TRBJ2-5; 8 positions match TRBD1. The CDR3 has 13 residues. V shed 8 bases, J shed 5 bases, and the junction held 7 bases outside the gene matches. Germline V gene data show CDR1 as LNHDA and CDR2 as SQIVND (reference sequence). CDR3 protein: CASARTGLETQYF. CDR3 DNA sequence: TGTGCCAGTGCCCGGACAGGGTTGGAGACCCAGTACTTC.

The chain joins TRBV7-9 to TRBJ1-2; 7 bases agree with TRBD1. The CDR3 is 14 amino acids. J lost 5 bases, V lost 2 bases, and 5 bases had no gene match. Germline V gives CDR1 SEHNR, CDR2 FQNEAQ (reference sequence). The CDR3 nucleotides read TGTGCCAGCAGCTTATTAGACAGGGTTTATGGCTACACCTTC. It yields the protein CASSLLDRVYGYTF.

V is TRBV10-3 and J is TRBJ1-5, with D possibly matching TRBD1 (6 bases). CDR3 size: 13 residues. V lost 8 bases to trimming and J lost 2 bases, with 10 bases between them. The germline gives CDR1 ENHRY, CDR2 SYGVKD. The CDR3 here is CAIGPGGNQPQHF. The CDR3 DNA is TGTGCCATCGGTCCAGGGGGCAATCAGCCCCAGCATTTT.

This sequence joins TRBV6-4 and TRBJ2-1; 14 bases match TRBD2. V dropped 4 bases and J dropped 8; count of bases not matched to a gene: 1. This CDR3 contains 14 residues. Germline loops: CDR1 MRHNA, CDR2 SNTAGT. The CDR3 sequence is CASSGGLAGDEQFF. CDR3 sequence (DNA): TGTGCCAGCAGTGGGGGACTAGCGGGAGATGAGCAGTTCTTC.

The chain combines TRBV29-1 with TRBJ2-7; 8 bases are a match to TRBD1. V shed 7 bases, J shed 5 bases, and the junction held 10 bases outside the gene matches. Germline V gives CDR1 SQVTM, CDR2 ANQGSEA. CDR3 length equals 13 residues. The CDR3 region has the DNA TGCAGCGGGGGAACAGGGGGTCCCCACGAGCAGTACTTC. It translates to CSGGTGGPHEQYF.

The chain carries TRBV7-6 and TRBJ2-5; 9 positions agree with TRBD1. The V segment lost 5 bases and the J segment 7 bases; nucleotides outside the gene matches: 11. Germline V gene sequence: CDR1 SGHVS, CDR2 FNYEAQ. CDR3 length: 15 residues. The CDR3 spells CASSPGTGIRGTQYF. As DNA, the CDR3 is TGTGCCAGCAGCCCAGGGACAGGGATTAGAGGGACCCAGTACTTC.

The chain has TRBV30 and TRBJ1-4; D uncertain. Germline V gene data show CDR1 as GTSNPN and CDR2 as SVGIG (reference sequence). Trimming removed 4 bases at V and 1 base at J, with 4 bases between. This CDR3 region has 12 residues. CDR3 in DNA: TGTGCCTGGACAGTAACTAATGAAAAACTGTTTTTT. Its translation: CAWTVTNEKLFF.

This rearrangement joins TRBV19 to TRBJ1-5, with TRBD1 as a possible D gene (6 bases). V dropped 2 bases and J dropped 6 bases, with 11 bases sitting between them. The CDR3 has 14 residues. Germline loops: CDR1 LNHDA, CDR2 SQIVND (reference sequence). The CDR3 protein is CASSITGISQPQHF. The CDR3 DNA reads TGTGCCAGTAGTATAACAGGGATCAGTCAGCCCCAGCATTTT.

V usage is TRBV11-2 and J usage is TRBJ2-5; no definite D call. V was shortened by 1 base and J by 5 bases, with 11 bases between the two germline ends. The CDR3 length is 14 residues. CDR1 SGHAT and CDR2 FQNNGV come from the germline V gene. Here the CDR3 DNA reads TGTGCCAGCAGCTTAGCGGGTGTGGAGGAGACCCAGTACTTC. This codes for CASSLAGVEETQYF.

This rearrangement joins TRBV5-1 to TRBJ1-4; perhaps TRBD1 as D (5 bases). V lost 4 bases and J 7 bases, leaving 14 bases between the germline ends. The V gene's germline CDR1 is SGHRS and CDR2 YFSETQ. The CDR3 is 14 residues long. The CDR3 here is CASSPWRGTEKLFF. Written as DNA, the CDR3 is TGCGCCAGCAGCCCCTGGCGGGGGACTGAAAAACTGTTTTTT.

The J gene is TRBJ1-4, the V gene TRBV2; no reliable D call. Trimming removed 6 bases from V and 8 bases from J, with 16 bases in between. Germline lookup yields CDR1 SNHLY and CDR2 FYNNEI. This CDR3 region has 14 residues. CDR3 sequence: CASRSGEFDEKLFF. The CDR3 DNA follows: TGTGCCAGCAGATCCGGGGAGTTTGACGAAAAACTGTTTTTT.

This clone was counted only a few times. The chain uses TRBV4-1 and TRBJ1-1; 9 positions agree with TRBD1. CDR3 length: 14 residues. Germline loops: CDR1 MGHRA, CDR2 YSYEKL. V dropped 8 bases and J dropped 1; count of bases not matched to a gene: 5. In DNA form, the CDR3 reads TGCGCCAGCGAGAGACAGGGGGAGAACACTGAAGCTTTCTTT. It yields the protein CASERQGENTEAFF.

This chain links TRBV7-2 with TRBJ1-1; TRBD1 agrees at 7 bases. V lost 5 bases and J lost 3; bases outside the gene matches: 6. The CDR3 is 14 residues long. CDR1 is SGHTA, CDR2 FQGNSA, per germline. The CDR3 bases are TGTGCCAGCAGCGATAGACAGGGTTACACTGAAGCTTTCTTT. Residues: CASSDRQGYTEAFF.

Here the CDR3 reads CASSPPTGETIGEQYF. In DNA form, the CDR3 reads TGTGCCAGCAGTCCTCCGACAGGAGAAACAATAGGGGAGCAGTACTTC. V gene TRBV28 combines with J gene TRBJ2-7, with D possibly matching TRBD1 (6 bases). Trimming stripped 5 bases from V and 7 bases from J, with 24 bases between. This CDR3 has 16 residues. Per the germline V gene, CDR1 is MDHEN and CDR2 is SYDVKM.

The chain joins TRBV10-3 to TRBJ1-5, with a weak D call TRBD1 (6 bases). From germline, CDR1 is ENHRY and CDR2 SYGVKD. Between the trimmed V and J ends, which lost 5 bases and 3 bases, there was a span of 17 bases. This CDR3 region has 16 residues. The CDR3 region has the DNA TGTGCCATCAGTTCTAACCCGGGACAAATCAATCAGCCCCAGCATTTT. Its protein is CAISSNPGQINQPQHF.

J is TRBJ1-5 and V is TRBV7-2, with a tentative D call TRBD1 (5 bases). The CDR3 has 17 amino acids. CDR1 is SGHTA, CDR2 FQGNSA, per germline. The germline V and J ends were trimmed by 4 bases and 0 bases, with 16 bases remaining between them. The CDR3: CASSSERRQNSNQPQHF. DNA of the CDR3: TGTGCCAGCAGCTCGGAGAGGAGACAGAATAGCAATCAGCCCCAGCATTTT.

The V and J genes are TRBV28 and TRBJ1-1, with D hard to call. Trimming stripped 6 bases from V and 4 bases from J, with 18 bases between. CDR1 is MDHEN and CDR2 is SYDVKM in the germline V gene. The CDR3 totals 15 residues. This CDR3 is CASRGSGKASTEAFF. Written as DNA, the CDR3 is TGTGCCAGCAGGGGTAGCGGGAAGGCGAGCACTGAAGCTTTCTTT.

V usage is TRBV9 and J usage is TRBJ1-1; TRBD1 is a possible D gene (5 bases). Germline V gene data show CDR1 as SGDLS and CDR2 as YYNGEE. This CDR3 has 12 amino acids. V lost 4 bases and J 10 bases, leaving 14 bases between the germline ends. DNA for the CDR3: TGTGCCAGCAGCAATCAGGGAAGTAGAGCTTTCTTT. The encoded protein is CASSNQGSRAFF.

This clone appeared a single time. CDR3 sequence (DNA): TGTGCCAGCAGTCCGACCTACAGGGGCTACACTGAAGCTTTCTTT. Translation gives CASSPTYRGYTEAFF. The chain uses TRBV28 and TRBJ1-1; TRBD1 matches 7 bases. The V gene's germline CDR1 is MDHEN and CDR2 SYDVKM. Trimming at V came to 5 bases and at J to 3 bases, leaving 9 bases not matched to a gene. CDR3 length equals 15 residues.